This passage covers 9 T cell receptor beta chains from one sample sequenced in a study of blood T cells in healthy people across ages. Then a second PCR, running about 6 to 11 cycles, was carried out with a sample-barcoded 5' primer and a J-beta primer mix. From the 5' RACE reads, TCRdb called clonotypes with MiXCR, one entry per CDR3 protein. The data show about 700,000 distinct CDR3 sequences, approximately 31% seen once. The source material was blood. The receptors were gathered from an elderly woman in good health.

This clonotype was seen at least ten times. V is TRBV7-3 and J is TRBJ2-1, with 7 bases identical to TRBD1. CDR1 is SGHTA and CDR2 is FQGTGA in the germline V gene. The CDR3 runs 15 residues. With V trimmed by 4 bases and J by 9 bases, 12 bases remained unmatched. CDR3 bases: TGTGCCAGCAGCTCACAGGGGCCGCGTTATAGTGAGCAGTTCTTC. Amino acid sequence: CASSSQGPRYSEQFF.

The chain employs TRBV20-1 and TRBJ1-2; D remains unclear. The V end was cut by 0 bases, the J end by 8 bases, with 13 bases between. The CDR3 sequence is 13 residues long. Germline V gene data show CDR1 as DFQATT and CDR2 as SNEGSKA (reference sequence). The chain's CDR3 is CSARDRSAGGYTF. The CDR3 DNA sequence: TGCAGTGCTAGAGATCGGAGTGCGGGCGGCTACACCTTC.

Concerning this clonotype: Germline is not matched at one junction end, which may reflect a read error. The rearrangement uses TRBV5-1 and TRBJ1-1; tentatively, D is TRBD1 (6 bases). Germline V gene lookup returns CDR1 SGHRS and CDR2 YFSETQ. The CDR3 runs 15 residues. The CDR3 region has the DNA TGCGCCAGCAGCTTGCTCGTTTCAGGGGACACTGAGGCTTTCTTT. Protein: CASSLLVSGDTEAFF.

V usage is TRBV20-1 and J usage is TRBJ2-5; 10 positions agree with TRBD2. Judging by the DNA end, TRBJ2-7 fits better; the J call may be wrong. This CDR3 comprises 14 residues. Per germline, CDR1 DFQATT and CDR2 SNEGSKA (reference sequence). CDR3 nucleotide sequence: TGCAGTGCTAGGCTAGCGGGAGTCACGGCCGAGCAGTACTTC. Protein product: CSARLAGVTAEQYF.

V and J are TRBV20-1 and TRBJ1-3; unclear D gene. The V gene's germline CDR1 is DFQATT and CDR2 SNEGSKA (reference sequence). CDR3 size: 15 residues. V lost 0 bases to trimming and J lost 0 bases, with 9 bases between them. The CDR3 DNA follows: TGCAGTGCTAGAGATCCGGTTAGCTCTGGAAACACCATATATTTT. As protein: CSARDPVSSGNTIYF.

This clonotype was seen at least ten times. The gene calls are TRBV11-1 and TRBJ2-3; the D gene is possibly TRBD1 (5 bases). The germline CDR1 and CDR2 sequences are SGHAT and FQDESV (reference sequence). This CDR3 is 14 amino acids long. The V gene lost 11 bases and the J gene lost 2 bases, with 17 bases spanning the gap. The CDR3 reads CASNRRGNTDTQYF. CDR3 DNA sequence: TGTGCCTCCAACCGAAGGGGCAACACAGATACGCAGTATTTT.

V and J are TRBV20-1 and TRBJ2-3, with 7 bases aligning to TRBD2. From germline, CDR1 is DFQATT and CDR2 SNEGSKA (reference sequence). This CDR3 comprises 13 residues. The V and J ends lost 8 bases and 2 bases, in that order; junction bases with no gene match: 7. In DNA, the CDR3 is TGCAGTAAGACTAGCAGAACCACAGATACGCAGTATTTT. As protein: CSKTSRTTDTQYF.

This rearrangement joins TRBV7-9 to TRBJ1-1; maybe TRBD1 (5 bases). Germline-derived CDR1 and CDR2 are SEHNR and FQNEAQ (reference sequence). Trimming removed 3 bases from V and 6 bases from J, with 11 bases in between. CDR3 length: 13 amino acids. The CDR3 protein is CASSLTAGPEAFF. CDR3 sequence (DNA): TGTGCCAGCAGCTTGACAGCTGGGCCTGAAGCTTTCTTT.

This rearrangement joins TRBV19 to TRBJ1-5; TRBD1 matches at 8 bases. The CDR3 length is 16 residues. V shed 4 bases, J shed 0 bases, and the junction held 5 bases outside the gene matches. Germline V lookup: CDR1 LNHDA, CDR2 SQIVND (reference sequence). CDR3 coding DNA: TGTGCCAGTAGTACCGGGACAGGTTCTAGCAATCAGCCCCAGCATTTT. Its translation is CASSTGTGSSNQPQHF. The full variable domain, in which reference TRBV19 and TRBJ1-5 provide the parts outside the CDR3, is DGGITQSPKYLFRKEGQNVTLSCEQNLNHDAMYWYRQDPGQGLRLIYYSQIVNDFQKGDIAEGYSVSREKKESFPLTVTSAQKNPTAFYLCASSTGTGSSNQPQHFGDGTRLSIL.